The 13 T cell receptor beta chains presented below share a single source sample, sequenced in a study of shared clonotypes between healthy human individuals. Data came from immunoSEQ multiplex PCR; TCRdb stores just in-frame clones and leaves some out. The sample lists about 1.5 million clones; around 97% were seen once. Sequences were obtained from naive CD4+ T cells sorted from blood. The subset here: CD45RA+ positively selected. The receptors were gathered from a man aged 25 to 40 in good health.

The V call is TRBV6-1, the J call TRBJ2-7; D is unclear. Trimming removed 5 bases at V and 3 bases at J, with 20 bases between. The length of the CDR3 is 16 residues. Germline CDR1 and CDR2: MNHNS and SASEGT. CDR3 bases: TGTGCCAGCAGTCAAGGGAACAGAATGGATTTCTACGAGCAGTACTTC. The encoded protein is CASSQGNRMDFYEQYF.

Only one count was recorded for this clone. CDR3 amino acids: CASSYNSGRGEQFF. The CDR3 coding sequence is TGTGCCAGCAGCTACAATAGCGGGAGGGGTGAGCAGTTCTTC. The chain couples TRBV11-2 to TRBJ2-1, with 11 bases lining up with TRBD2. Germline CDR1 reads SGHAT; CDR2 reads FQNNGV. The CDR3 sequence is 14 residues long. V was pared by 4 bases and J by 9 bases, with 5 bases of the junction left unmatched.

The chain carries TRBV28 and TRBJ1-5, with D hard to call. Germline CDR1 MDHEN, CDR2 SYDVKM. The CDR3 has 13 residues. The germline V and J ends were trimmed by 3 bases and 4 bases, with 7 bases remaining between them. The CDR3 spells CASSFRENQPQHF. The CDR3 coding sequence is TGTGCCAGCAGTTTTAGGGAGAATCAGCCCCAGCATTTT.

The rearrangement uses TRBV18 and TRBJ2-5, with TRBD2 matching over 11 bases. Germline lookup yields CDR1 KGHSH and CDR2 LQKENI. This CDR3 is built from 16 residues. Germline trimming cut 4 bases from V and 3 bases from J; bases unmatched to any gene: 7. CDR3 bases: TGTGCCAGCTCACAAATAGCGGGAGGGCCTGAAGAGACCCAGTACTTC. Its protein product is CASSQIAGGPEETQYF.

The chain links TRBV2 to TRBJ1-2; D gene ambiguous. The CDR3 length is 14 residues. Trimming took 3 bases from V and 5 from J, leaving 13 bases between them. Germline CDR1 is SNHLY and CDR2 is FYNNEI. The CDR3 sequence is CASSEEGLGYGYTF. The CDR3 coding sequence is TGTGCCAGCAGTGAGGAGGGATTAGGATATGGCTACACCTTC.

The chain couples TRBV9 to TRBJ2-2, with 10 bases identical to TRBD2. CDR3 length equals 18 residues. V dropped 0 bases and J dropped 2; count of bases not matched to a gene: 7. Germline CDR1 reads SGDLS; CDR2 reads YYNGEE. The CDR3 loop is CASSVAPPSGRNTGELFF. In DNA form, the CDR3 reads TGTGCCAGCAGCGTAGCTCCCCCTAGCGGGAGAAACACCGGGGAGCTGTTTTTT. Combining the CDR3 with reference TRBV9 and TRBJ2-2 gives the whole variable domain DSGVTQTPKHLITATGQRVTLRCSPRSGDLSVYWYQQSLDQGLQFLIQYYNGEERAKGNILERFSAQQFPDLHSELNLSSLELGDSALYFCASSVAPPSGRNTGELFFGEGSRLTVL.

This rearrangement joins TRBV2 to TRBJ2-1; TRBD2 is a possible D gene (5 bases). V dropped 2 bases and J dropped 1 base, with 9 bases sitting between them. CDR1 SNHLY and CDR2 FYNNEI come from the germline V gene. This CDR3 has 15 amino acids. The CDR3 bases are TGTGCCAGCAGTGAAAGGGAGTTGTCCTACAATGAGCAGTTCTTC. Its translation: CASSERELSYNEQFF.

J is TRBJ2-7 and V is TRBV5-8; 9 bases map to TRBD2. The junction had 19 bases not matched to a gene; V was cut back by 2 bases and J by 1 base. Germline CDR1 and CDR2: SGHTS and YDEGEE. This CDR3 contains 20 residues. For the CDR3, the DNA is TGTGCCAGCAGCTTTAGTTTTAGCGGCGGGAGGGCCGCCCCTTCCTACGAGCAGTACTTC. Protein: CASSFSFSGGRAAPSYEQYF. The full variable domain, completed using reference TRBV5-8 and TRBJ2-7, is EAGVTQSPTHLIKTRGQQATLRCSPISGHTSVYWYQQALGLGLQFLLWYDEGEERNRGNFPPRFSGRQFPNYSSELNVNALELEDSALYLCASSFSFSGGRAAPSYEQYFGPGTRLTVT.

This chain links TRBV28 with TRBJ2-1; possible D gene TRBD2, 6 bases. In germline, CDR1 is MDHEN, CDR2 SYDVKM. With 7 bases removed from V and 2 bases from J, the gap between germline ends came to 9 bases. The CDR3 is 13 amino acids. The CDR3 region is CASIGTPYNEQFF. The CDR3 DNA is TGTGCCAGCATCGGGACTCCCTACAATGAGCAGTTCTTC. Drawing the rest from reference TRBV28 and TRBJ2-1, the complete variable domain is DVKVTQSSRYLVKRTGEKVFLECVQDMDHENMFWYRQDPGLGLRLIYFSYDVKMKEKGDIPEGYSVSREKKERFSLILESASTNQTSMYLCASIGTPYNEQFFGPGTRLTVL.

This clone appeared once. The CDR3: CASSLVGQAYEQYF. The CDR3 nucleotides are TGTGCCAGCAGCTTAGTAGGACAGGCTTACGAGCAGTACTTC. This chain joins TRBV11-2 and TRBJ2-7; 7 nucleotides match TRBD1. The trim removed 1 base at V and 4 bases at J, leaving 4 bases unmatched. This CDR3 comprises 14 residues. The germline V gene encodes CDR1 SGHAT and CDR2 FQNNGV.

The gene calls are TRBV6-5 and TRBJ2-3, with 7 bases lining up with TRBD1. The CDR3 is made up of 16 amino acids. CDR1 and CDR2 (germline): MNHEY, SVGAGI. V lost 2 bases and J lost 2; bases outside the gene matches: 7. The CDR3 sequence: CASSYGGQAFTDTQYF. CDR3 DNA: TGTGCCAGCAGTTACGGCGGACAGGCCTTCACAGATACGCAGTATTTT.

Note on this clone: Other nucleotide sequences in the sample specify the same CDR3. The V gene is TRBV28, the J gene TRBJ2-7; no firm D call. Germline lookup yields CDR1 MDHEN and CDR2 SYDVKM. This CDR3 is 11 amino acids long. Trimming shortened V by 5 bases and J by 2 bases, and 4 bases separated the two germline ends. The CDR3: CASSIPYEQYF. The CDR3 DNA is TGTGCCAGCAGTATCCCCTACGAGCAGTACTTC.

The chain couples TRBV9 to TRBJ1-5, with D uncertain. From germline, CDR1 is SGDLS and CDR2 YYNGEE. V dropped 1 base and J dropped 0 bases, with 5 bases sitting between them. The CDR3 contains 14 residues. This CDR3 is CASSVSSSNQPQHF. CDR3 sequence (DNA): TGTGCCAGCAGCGTAAGTAGTAGCAATCAGCCCCAGCATTTT.